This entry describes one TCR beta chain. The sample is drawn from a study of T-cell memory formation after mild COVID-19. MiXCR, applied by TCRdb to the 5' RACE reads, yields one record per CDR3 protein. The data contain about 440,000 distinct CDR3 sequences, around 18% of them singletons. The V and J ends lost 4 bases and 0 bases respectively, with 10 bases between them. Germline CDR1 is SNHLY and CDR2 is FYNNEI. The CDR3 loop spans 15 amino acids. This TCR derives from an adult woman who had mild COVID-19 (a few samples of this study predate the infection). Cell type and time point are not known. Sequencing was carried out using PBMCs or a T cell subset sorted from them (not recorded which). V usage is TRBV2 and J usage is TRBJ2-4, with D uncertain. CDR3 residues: CASSGETLAKNIQYF. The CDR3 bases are TGTGCCAGCAGTGGGGAAACACTAGCCAAAAACATTCAGTACTTC.